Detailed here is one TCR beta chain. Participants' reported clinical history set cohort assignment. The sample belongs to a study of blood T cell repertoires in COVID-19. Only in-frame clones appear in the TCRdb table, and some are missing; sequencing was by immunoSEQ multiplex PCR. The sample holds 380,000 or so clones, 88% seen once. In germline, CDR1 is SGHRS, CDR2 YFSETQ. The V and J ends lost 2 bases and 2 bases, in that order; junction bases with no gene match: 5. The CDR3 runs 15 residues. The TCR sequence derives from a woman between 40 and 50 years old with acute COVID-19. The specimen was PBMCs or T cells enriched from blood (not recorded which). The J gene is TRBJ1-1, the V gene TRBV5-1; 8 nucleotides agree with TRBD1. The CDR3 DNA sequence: TGCGCCAGCAGCTTACGGACAGGGTCAAACACTGAAGCTTTCTTT. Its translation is CASSLRTGSNTEAFF. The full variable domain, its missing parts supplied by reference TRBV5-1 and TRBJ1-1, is KAGVTQTPRYLIKTRGQQVTLSCSPISGHRSVSWYQQTPGQGLQFLFEYFSETQRNKGNFPGRFSGRQFSNSRSEMNVSTLELGDSALYLCASSLRTGSNTEAFFGQGTRLTVV.